This T cell receptor (beta chain) was observed in a study of tumor-infiltrating lymphocytes in primary liver carcinoma (dated by TCRdb to 2017 to 2019). For context, the study as a whole: The five patients, three men and two women aged 30 to 69 years, had hepatocellular carcinoma (four) or combined HCC and intrahepatic cholangiocarcinoma (one). Repertoires from technical replicates were highly reproducible, with mean shared-clone rates roughly 0.87 and correlation coefficients above 0.95. Roughly 3.65 to 7.13 million productive TCRbeta reads were obtained per sample, and no significant difference in read depth was found between tissue types. A total of roughly 35 specimens from 5 patients, comprising roughly 25 tumor regions, 5 adjacent noncancerous liver tissues and 5 peripheral blood samples, were covered by TCRbeta repertoire sequencing. TCRbeta repertoire sequencing, expression microarrays and whole-exome sequencing were combined in the study across five regions of each liver tumor, with adjacent normal tissue and blood also included. Agilent mRNA microarray profiling was performed on the approximately 25 tumor region samples to relate TCRbeta repertoire diversity to the local molecular phenotype. The tumors of the five patients were staged as T1-T3 N0M0, with maximum diameters ranging from roughly 4 to 10 cm. Paper-wide results and their limitations: Only the TCR beta chain was sequenced, which likely underestimates true repertoire diversity because unpaired alpha chains were not captured. With just a handful of patients in the study, the authors point out that the findings should be validated in a larger study. Since the samples were bulk and unsorted, there was no way to compare CD4+ and CD8+ T cell repertoires. Just about 7.5-25% of top clones turned up in all five regions of a tumor, which suggests spatial heterogeneity among tumor-infiltrating T cells. Repertoire overlap was higher between tumor regions (mean about 36%) than tumor-adjacent (around 17%) or tumor-blood (approximately 14%) pairs, consistent with antigen-driven expansion. A significantly larger repertoire fraction was made up by the top 250 clones in tumors than in blood (p = 0.039).

Including the terminal cysteine and phenylalanine, the CDR3 comprises 15 residues. The sequence is cut down to CDR3 DNA, 45 bases in frame from base 1. Of note for this clonotype: No antigen is known for it. No base quality values were provided; no much bigger clone lies one nucleotide off.

A constant-region primer and ProtoScript II reverse transcriptase were used to reverse-transcribe TCRbeta-specific cDNA from around 530 ng total RNA. The TCRbeta libraries were prepared through three rounds of nested multiplex PCR following a slightly modified ARM-PCR procedure. Each of the first two PCR rounds ran for around 10 cycles using multiplex TRBV1-TRBV30 forward primers together with a Cbeta reverse primer. Sample barcodes and Illumina adapters were added in a final 25-cycle PCR using Deep VentR polymerase. Before sequencing, amplicons of 200-500 bp were gel-purified using a QIAquick gel extraction kit. An Illumina HiSeq 2500 was used to sequence the TCRbeta amplicons with 250-bp paired-end reads. Concerning the study's data processing: Reads were quality-trimmed with Trimmomatic v0.33, and paired reads were merged with FLASH v1.2.11 to recover full CDR3 sequences. V, D and J germline segments were assigned to the rearranged TCRbeta sequences by MiGEC v1.2.1b. Clonotype statistics and Shannon-Wiener diversity indices were calculated with VDJtools v1.0.0. To reduce sampling bias, subsequent analyses other than the diversity analysis used only the 250 most abundant clonotypes in each sample. TCRdb trimmed public reads at Q25 via fastp, called clones via MiXCR and kept in-frame beta chains. Each CDR3 protein gets just one entry, which takes the most common genes and DNA from the rows behind it. The authors' filters were not applied to this entry. A total of fewer than 75,000 distinct CDR3 sequences appear in this sample, about two thirds of them only once. About 56% of the sample comes from the top ten.

Total RNA and DNA were co-extracted from around 20-30 mg of bulk tissue with the AllPrep DNA/RNA mini kit, without cell sorting. Surgical resection was performed in China between late 2015 and early 2016 on about 5 patients with histopathologically diagnosed primary liver carcinoma. Patients had chronic HBV infection and were treatment-naive at sampling. Five spatially separated regions were sampled per tumor: superior, inferior, left-lateral and right-lateral poles, plus the tumor centre. Histology showed that every tumor sample contained more than 80% viable tumor cells. Each fresh piece of tumor and adjacent tissue was cut in two, with one half stored in RNAlater at -80 degrees C and the other half sent for histology.

Rearrangement joined TRBV21-1 to TRBJ2-2; no check of the table's D call, TRBD1, against the DNA was made. TRBV21-1 is termed a pseudogene. The specimen was liver tumor tissue from sampling region 2. In the paper's terms, the cell subset or site label means: tumor region T2, inferior pole. The receptor's source is a man in his forties with primary liver carcinoma and hepatitis B virus infection. This receptor carries the CDR3 CATRPGQGGTGELFF. The DNA sequence is TGTGCCACCAGACCGGGACAGGGAGGCACCGGGGAGCTGTTTTTT.